One sample yielded the 14 T cell receptor beta chains listed below, sequenced in a study of cytomegalovirus exposure and HLA in healthy donors. Primers included in the PCR were 60 Vbeta and 13 Jbeta primers. Using immunoSEQ multiplex PCR, the repertoire was profiled, and TCRdb retains in-frame clones only, with some absent. The repertoire holds some 110,000 clones, with 74% as singletons. The sequencing input was PBMCs. Receptor source: a man aged 25 to 40 in good health and CMV-seropositive.

In regard to this clone: A junction end diverges from the germline sequence, so it may reflect a read error. The chain has TRBV28 and TRBJ1-1; a possible D gene is TRBD1 (5 bases). The CDR3 has 12 amino acids. CDR1 is MDHEN and CDR2 is SYDVKM in the germline V gene. CDR3 residues: CASIGGNPEAFF. Written as DNA, the CDR3 is TGTGCCAGCATCGGGGGGAACCCTGAAGCTTTCTTT.

The rearrangement joins TRBV7-3 to TRBJ2-1; weak D call: TRBD2 (7 bases). The CDR3 runs to 16 residues. Germline-derived CDR1 and CDR2 are SGHTA and FQGTGA. V was shortened by 5 bases and J by 3 bases, with 17 bases between the two germline ends. The CDR3 nucleotides read TGTGCCAGCAGCCCCCTTGCGGGGGCGATCTACAATGAGCAGTTCTTC. This encodes CASSPLAGAIYNEQFF.

The V call is TRBV30, the J call TRBJ2-5; TRBD1 is a possible D gene (6 bases). V dropped 0 bases and J dropped 2 bases, with 10 bases sitting between them. The CDR3 length is 14 residues. Germline V gene lookup returns CDR1 GTSNPN and CDR2 SVGIG (reference sequence). This chain's CDR3 is CAWSVGQGQETQYF. CDR3 nucleotides: TGTGCCTGGAGTGTAGGCCAGGGGCAAGAGACCCAGTACTTC. The whole variable domain, filled in from reference TRBV30 and TRBJ2-5, reads SQTIHQWPATLVQPVGSPLSLECTVEGTSNPNLYWYRQAAGRGLQLLFYSVGIGQISSEVPQNLSASRPQDRQFILSSKKLLLSDSGFYLCAWSVGQGQETQYFGPGTRLLVL.

Only a few counts were recorded for this clone. The V gene is TRBV6-4, the J gene TRBJ2-5; 7 bases line up with TRBD1. J gave up 6 bases and V 2 bases, and 6 bases lay outside the gene matches. This CDR3 spans 14 amino acids. Germline V gene sequence: CDR1 MRHNA, CDR2 SNTAGT. This CDR3 reads CASSDPTGWKTQYF. CDR3 DNA: TGTGCCAGCAGTGACCCGACAGGGTGGAAGACCCAGTACTTC.

The chain joins TRBV10-3 to TRBJ2-7; 9 positions agree with TRBD1. CDR3 length: 12 amino acids. V was clipped by 8 bases and J by 3 bases; unmatched bases: 2. Germline values: CDR1 ENHRY, CDR2 SYGVKD. CDR3 DNA: TGTGCCATCGGGGACAGGGTCTACGAGCAGTACTTC. Translation: CAIGDRVYEQYF.

The chain joins TRBV5-1 to TRBJ2-3, with 7 positions matching TRBD2. Germline-derived CDR1 and CDR2 are SGHRS and YFSETQ. The CDR3 is made up of 16 amino acids. Trimming cost V 1 base and J 8 bases; bases outside gene matches: 13. Here the CDR3 DNA reads TGCGCCAGCAGCTTGCACCTAGCGGACCCAAAAGGTACGCAGTATTTT. Translating it yields CASSLHLADPKGTQYF.

This clone was seen only a few times. The chain carries TRBV19 and TRBJ2-5, with D possibly matching TRBD1 (5 bases). Germline values: CDR1 LNHDA, CDR2 SQIVND (reference sequence). This CDR3 is built from 13 residues. The V and J ends lost 1 base and 5 bases respectively, with 8 bases between them. In DNA, the CDR3 is TGTGCCAGTAGTATAGGTGGGGCGGAGACCCAGTACTTC. It codes for CASSIGGAETQYF.

In this sample, this clone turned up many times. The chain carries TRBV7-6 and TRBJ1-2; D possibly corresponds to TRBD1 (5 bases). The CDR3 runs 13 residues. The ends were cut back, 3 bases at V and 8 bases at J, with 13 bases in the middle. Germline V gene data show CDR1 as SGHVS and CDR2 as FNYEAQ. CDR3: CASSLSTRAGYTF. Written as DNA, the CDR3 is TGTGCCAGCAGCTTGTCGACCAGGGCCGGCTACACCTTC. Drawing the rest from reference TRBV7-6 and TRBJ1-2, the complete variable domain is GAGVSQSPRYKVTKRGQDVALRCDPISGHVSLYWYRQALGQGPEFLTYFNYEAQQDKSGLPNDRFSAERPEGSISTLTIQRTEQRDSAMYRCASSLSTRAGYTFGSGTRLTVV.

V and J are TRBV25-1 and TRBJ1-3; TRBD1 aligns across 12 bases. The CDR3 loop spans 15 amino acids. From germline, CDR1 is MGHDK and CDR2 SYGVNS. V dropped 3 bases and J dropped 9; count of bases not matched to a gene: 6. The CDR3 loop reads CASSDPGTGGGTIYF. Written as DNA, the CDR3 is TGTGCCAGCAGTGACCCCGGGACAGGGGGCGGCACCATATATTTT.

The chain links TRBV11-2 to TRBJ1-4, with a weak D call TRBD1 (5 bases). This CDR3 region has 16 residues. In germline, CDR1 is SGHAT, CDR2 FQNNGV. V dropped 0 bases and J dropped 7 bases, with 15 bases sitting between them. The CDR3 region is CASSLDPQGRGEKLFF. The CDR3 coding sequence is TGTGCCAGCAGCTTAGATCCGCAGGGTAGGGGTGAAAAACTGTTTTTT.

This clone showed up just a few times. The rearrangement uses TRBV10-3 and TRBJ2-3; no reliable D call. The germline V gene encodes CDR1 ENHRY and CDR2 SYGVKD. The CDR3 length is 14 residues. V was cut by 7 bases and J by 0 bases, with 11 bases left in between. In nucleotides, the CDR3 is TGTGCCATCACAGCGTCGGCTAGCACAGATACGCAGTATTTT. Encoded protein: CAITASASTDTQYF.

This clone was observed a handful of times. The chain links TRBV19 to TRBJ2-7, with D possibly being TRBD2 (6 bases). Germline V CDR1 and CDR2: LNHDA, SQIVND (reference sequence). Trimming pared 4 bases from V and 1 base from J, leaving 14 bases between. The CDR3 loop spans 15 amino acids. The CDR3 loop is CASSSTGDVSYEQYF. The DNA of the CDR3 is TGTGCCAGTAGTAGTACGGGGGACGTGTCCTACGAGCAGTACTTC. The variable domain in full, with the rest retrieved from reference TRBV19 and TRBJ2-7, is DGGITQSPKYLFRKEGQNVTLSCEQNLNHDAMYWYRQDPGQGLRLIYYSQIVNDFQKGDIAEGYSVSREKKESFPLTVTSAQKNPTAFYLCASSSTGDVSYEQYFGPGTRLTVT.

In this sample, this clone turned up a few times. One junction end does not reproduce the germline sequence, and a read error may be involved. The CDR3 loop is CASSEGTANQPQHF. As DNA, the CDR3 is TGTGCCAGCAGCGAAGGTACAGCTAATCAGCCCCAGCATTTT. The chain combines TRBV6-1 with TRBJ1-5; unclear D gene. This CDR3 region has 14 residues. Per germline, CDR1 MNHNS and CDR2 SASEGT.

The chain carries TRBV10-1 and TRBJ2-3, with 11 bases aligning to TRBD2. The J segment lost 6 bases and the V segment lost 6 bases, leaving 8 bases of the junction unmatched. Germline assignment: CDR1 WNHNN and CDR2 SYGVQD (reference sequence). The CDR3 spans 15 residues. In DNA form, the CDR3 reads TGCGCCAGCAGCGCGACACTAGCGGGGGCTGATACGCAGTATTTT. It encodes CASSATLAGADTQYF.